The 20 T cell receptor beta chains reported below all come from one sample, sequenced in a study of CD8 T cells in Susac syndrome (dated by TCRdb to about 2019). Libraries were constructed by the immunoSEQ multiplex PCR assay. RNA was extracted using the RNeasy kit, and about 0.45 to 1 microgram was reverse transcribed with random hexamers. Starting from the raw public reads, TCRdb applied fastp trimming at Q25, assembled clones with MiXCR and retained in-frame beta chains. A single entry per CDR3 protein holds the most common genes and DNA from its merged rows. This sample is represented by approximately 160,000 distinct CDR3 sequences; 92% of them were singletons. The top ten clones comprise under 0.085% of the sample. Sample: CD4+ T cells from PBMCs. The receptors derive from a human donor in good health.

About this clonotype: A read error may account for a junction end that differs from germline. The V and J genes are TRBV6-6 and TRBJ1-4; possibly TRBD1 for D (5 bases). Germline-derived CDR1 and CDR2 are MNHNY and SVGAGI (reference sequence). The CDR3 covers 15 residues. In DNA, the CDR3 is TGTGCCAGCAGAACGCAGGGAACCCCGAATGAAGAACTGTTTTTT. Translated: CASRTQGTPNEELFF.

The V and J genes are TRBV7-9 and TRBJ1-1, with unresolved D. V lost 4 bases and J lost 1, with 4 bases in between. Germline CDR1 reads SEHNR; CDR2 reads FQNEAQ (reference sequence). The CDR3 is made up of 12 amino acids. The CDR3 DNA follows: TGTGCCAGCAGCTCGTGGAACACTGAAGCTTTCTTT. Translation gives CASSSWNTEAFF.

This chain connects TRBV6-6 to TRBJ2-1, with D possibly called TRBD1 or TRBD2 (6 bases each). Germline V gives CDR1 MNHNY, CDR2 SVGAGI (reference sequence). The CDR3 consists of 16 residues. Deletions cut 11 bases from V and 0 bases from J, with 20 bases between. The CDR3 sequence is CAGAPGALSSYNEQFF. Written as DNA, the CDR3 is TGTGCCGGGGCCCCGGGGGCGCTGAGCTCCTACAATGAGCAGTTCTTC.

This chain links TRBV2 with TRBJ1-1; D is ambiguous. From germline, CDR1 is SNHLY and CDR2 FYNNEI. CDR3 length: 14 residues. Between the trimmed V and J ends, which lost 2 bases and 1 base, there was a span of 8 bases. CDR3 protein: CASSELSTNTEAFF. The CDR3 DNA sequence: TGTGCCAGCAGTGAACTGAGCACGAACACTGAAGCTTTCTTT. Filled out from reference TRBV2 and TRBJ1-1, the complete variable domain reads EPEVTQTPSHQVTQMGQEVILRCVPISNHLYFYWYRQILGQKVEFLVSFYNNEISEKSEIFDDQFSVERPDGSNFTLKIRSTKLEDSAMYFCASSELSTNTEAFFGQGTRLTVV.

This clonotype was observed once. The chain couples TRBV20-1 to TRBJ2-7, with 8 bases fitting TRBD2. V dropped 6 bases and J dropped 3; count of bases not matched to a gene: 7. CDR3 length: 13 amino acids. Germline V gives CDR1 DFQATT, CDR2 SNEGSKA (reference sequence). This chain's CDR3 is CSAPDGGGYEQYF. Here the CDR3 DNA reads TGCAGTGCCCCCGACGGGGGGGGCTACGAGCAGTACTTC.

Details on this clonotype: The junction does not match germline at one end; this may be a read error. V is TRBV6-5 and J is TRBJ2-5, with 8 positions matching TRBD1. The CDR3 consists of 16 residues. Looked up from germline, CDR1 is MNHEY and CDR2 is SVGAGI. CDR3 amino acids: CASSYGRTGQGEIQYF. The CDR3 bases are TGTGCCAGCAGTTACGGGAGGACAGGGCAGGGGGAGATCCAGTACTTC.

The chain joins TRBV5-1 to TRBJ1-4; TRBD1 might be the D (5 bases). Trimming took off 4 bases at V and 8 bases at J, with 18 bases between the two ends. This CDR3 is 15 amino acids long. Germline loops: CDR1 SGHRS, CDR2 YFSETQ. The CDR3 nucleotides read TGCGCCAGCAGCATGGGGTCCAGGGTGCGGGAAAAACTGTTTTTT. This sequence encodes CASSMGSRVREKLFF.

This sequence joins TRBV20-1 and TRBJ2-7; D uncertain. The length of the CDR3 is 14 residues. V was pared by 5 bases and J by 2 bases, with 16 bases between. Germline lookup yields CDR1 DFQATT and CDR2 SNEGSKA (reference sequence). The CDR3 sequence: CSAQKSTAAYEQYF. For the CDR3, the DNA is TGCAGTGCTCAGAAGTCGACGGCAGCCTACGAGCAGTACTTC.

The rearrangement joins TRBV12-3 or TRBV12-4 to TRBJ2-7, with D tentatively TRBD2 (7 bases). The CDR3 length is 14 residues. V was trimmed by 6 bases and J by 5 bases, leaving 17 bases between them. CDR3 coding DNA: TGTGCCAGCAGAAAGGGGGGGCTAAACGACGAGCAGTACTTC. Protein: CASRKGGLNDEQYF.

The chain employs TRBV5-6 and TRBJ2-3; 10 bases line up with TRBD2. Germline CDR1 and CDR2: SGHDT and YYEEEE. The CDR3 length is 14 residues. V trimming: 4 bases; J trimming: 4 bases; junction bases outside the gene matches: 3. The CDR3 region is CASSMGLASDTQYF. Here the CDR3 DNA reads TGTGCCAGCAGCATGGGACTAGCGTCAGATACGCAGTATTTT.

The V call is TRBV6-2 or TRBV6-3, the J call TRBJ2-5, with D possibly TRBD1 on 6 matching bases. The V end lost 0 bases, the J end lost 4 bases, and 9 bases lay between the germline ends. The CDR3 is 14 amino acids. Germline CDR1 is MNHEY and CDR2 is SVGEGT. The CDR3 bases are TGTGCCAGCAGTTACTCTACAGGGTCAGAGACCCAGTACTTC. The encoded protein is CASSYSTGSETQYF.

This clonotype was detected once. The chain links TRBV3-1 to TRBJ2-2; TRBD1 matches 9 bases. The germline V gene has CDR1 LGHDT and CDR2 YNNKEL (reference sequence). Losses at the gene ends were 3 bases for V and 6 bases for J; bases not matched to a gene: 2. The CDR3 spans 14 residues. The CDR3 loop reads CASSQRQGAGELFF. The CDR3 bases are TGTGCCAGCAGCCAGCGACAGGGGGCCGGGGAGCTGTTTTTT.

The rearrangement links TRBV7-9 to TRBJ2-2; D tentatively reads TRBD1 or TRBD2 (5 bases each). CDR3 length equals 15 residues. Germline CDR1 and CDR2: SEHNR and FQNEAQ (reference sequence). V was pared by 3 bases and J by 7 bases, with 15 bases between. DNA of the CDR3: TGTGCCAGCAGCTTCGGGACCCACGAAGACGGGGAGCTGTTTTTT. Encoded protein: CASSFGTHEDGELFF.

The chain combines TRBV24-1 with TRBJ2-1, with 7 bases matching TRBD1. V gave up 3 bases and J gave up 5 bases; unmatched junction bases: 3. The CDR3 is made up of 14 amino acids. Germline CDR1 and CDR2: KGHDR and SFDVKD. The CDR3 nucleotides read TGTGCCACCAGTGATCGGACAGGTGACAATGAGCAGTTCTTC. Amino acid sequence: CATSDRTGDNEQFF.

The chain links TRBV4-3 to TRBJ2-7; 7 bases agree with TRBD2. In germline, CDR1 is LGHNA, CDR2 YSLEER. V dropped 1 base and J dropped 1; count of bases not matched to a gene: 13. The CDR3 length is 18 residues. The CDR3 DNA follows: TGCGCCAGCAGCCAAGCTCCCCCGGCGGGGGTGGGATCCTACGAGCAGTACTTC. This codes for CASSQAPPAGVGSYEQYF.

The chain is built from TRBV24-1 and TRBJ2-2, with 8 bases lining up with TRBD1. Looked up from germline, CDR1 is KGHDR and CDR2 is SFDVKD. The CDR3 has 18 amino acids. Trimming at V came to 0 bases and at J to 3 bases, leaving 8 bases not matched to a gene. The CDR3 nucleotides read TGTGCCACCAGTGATTTGCCCCTGACAGGGGTAGACACCGGGGAGCTGTTTTTT. As protein: CATSDLPLTGVDTGELFF.

The V and J genes are TRBV7-6 and TRBJ2-7; weak D call: TRBD1 (6 bases). There are 16 residues in the CDR3. The germline V gene encodes CDR1 SGHVS and CDR2 FNYEAQ. V lost 3 bases, J lost 3 bases, and 18 bases lay in between. CDR3 bases: TGTGCCAGCAGCTTGGGGGCTCGGGGACAAAACTACGAGCAGTACTTC. This codes for CASSLGARGQNYEQYF.

The CDR3 region has the DNA TGTGCCAGCAGCTCCGGACAGGCGCCAACTGAAGCTTTCTTT. It is translated as CASSSGQAPTEAFF. The V and J genes are TRBV5-4 and TRBJ1-1, with 7 bases matching TRBD1. Looked up from germline, CDR1 is SGHNT and CDR2 is YYREEE (reference sequence). The CDR3 covers 14 residues. V was clipped by 3 bases and J by 5 bases; unmatched bases: 7.

DNA of the CDR3: TGTGCCAGCAGGACAGGGGTCGGCACAGATACGCAGTATTTT. Its protein is CASRTGVGTDTQYF. The chain employs TRBV12-3 or TRBV12-4 and TRBJ2-3; 8 bases align to TRBD1. The trim removed 6 bases at V and 1 base at J, leaving 3 bases unmatched. The CDR3 is made up of 14 amino acids.

This clonotype showed up just once. This chain links TRBV5-3 with TRBJ1-5; 10 bases map to TRBD1. TRBV5-3 counts as an open reading frame of uncertain function. Trimming removed 0 bases from V and 4 bases from J; junction bases left unmatched: 1. The CDR3 length is 15 residues. CDR3 DNA: TGTGCCAGAAGCTTGGGGACAGGGGGAAATCAGCCCCAGCATTTT. Its protein product is CARSLGTGGNQPQHF.